The next 22 T cell receptor beta chains were all read from a single sample in a study of blood T cell repertoires in COVID-19 (dated by TCRdb to the early 2020s). Library construction relied on the immunoSEQ multiplex PCR assay. TCRdb's version of the immuneACCESS table is confined to in-frame rearrangements and falls short of the full clone set. An unresolved V gene accounts for under half of the shortfall where checked; the remainder is of unknown origin. Counted in this sample were roughly 70,000 clones; roughly three quarters of them appeared once. Of the sample, approximately 2.5% is held by the ten largest clones. Material: peripheral blood. The source of these receptors is a man in his sixties or seventies with COVID-19, enrolled during active disease.

This clone was detected a few times. The chain is built from TRBV4-3 and TRBJ1-4; tentatively, D is TRBD1 (6 bases). Germline loops: CDR1 LGHNA, CDR2 YSLEER. The CDR3 is 16 amino acids. The ends were cut back, 0 bases at V and 6 bases at J, with 14 bases in the middle. Written as DNA, the CDR3 is TGCGCCAGCAGCCAAGATCCATCGACAGGAGATGAAAAACTGTTTTTT. Translating it yields CASSQDPSTGDEKLFF.

Written as DNA, the CDR3 is TGTGCCAGCAGCCAAGGGGACAGAAACTATGGCTACACCTTC. It translates to CASSQGDRNYGYTF. The gene calls are TRBV4-2 and TRBJ1-2; TRBD1 aligns across 7 bases. The CDR3 totals 14 residues. The ends lost 1 base at V and 2 bases at J; junction bases unmatched: 1. Germline V gene lookup returns CDR1 LGHNA and CDR2 YNFKEQ.

The chain combines TRBV5-1 with TRBJ2-3; D is undetermined. Trimming cost V 3 bases and J 2 bases, with 28 bases left between them. Germline loops: CDR1 SGHRS, CDR2 YFSETQ. There are 20 residues in the CDR3. This CDR3 is CASSSPSDKTLTHTTDTQYF. CDR3 in DNA: TGCGCCAGCAGCTCTCCCTCTGACAAGACCCTCACGCACACCACAGATACGCAGTATTTT.

This chain connects TRBV5-1 to TRBJ1-1, with 8 bases lining up with TRBD1. CDR3 size: 16 residues. Trimming took 4 bases from V and 3 from J; bases not matched to a gene: 11. Germline V lookup: CDR1 SGHRS, CDR2 YFSETQ. The CDR3 loop reads CASSPGQGDRHTEAFF. CDR3 nucleotide sequence: TGCGCCAGCAGCCCCGGACAGGGAGACCGGCACACTGAAGCTTTCTTT.

The V and J genes are TRBV20-1 and TRBJ1-2; D unclear. The germline V and J ends were trimmed by 3 bases and 6 bases, with 11 bases remaining between them. Germline V CDR1 and CDR2: DFQATT, SNEGSKA (reference sequence). CDR3 size: 12 residues. The CDR3 region has the DNA TGCAGTGCTAGTAATCGGGTGGATGGCTACACCTTC. This codes for CSASNRVDGYTF.

The chain is built from TRBV5-1 and TRBJ2-7; 7 bases match TRBD1. Germline V gene sequence: CDR1 SGHRS, CDR2 YFSETQ. The CDR3 consists of 15 residues. The ends lost 0 bases at V and 8 bases at J; junction bases unmatched: 11. The chain's CDR3 is CASSLDRGPPVKQYF. CDR3 DNA sequence: TGCGCCAGCAGCTTGGACAGGGGCCCTCCTGTGAAGCAGTACTTC. Supplemented by reference TRBV5-1 and TRBJ2-7, the full variable domain reads KAGVTQTPRYLIKTRGQQVTLSCSPISGHRSVSWYQQTPGQGLQFLFEYFSETQRNKGNFPGRFSGRQFSNSRSEMNVSTLELGDSALYLCASSLDRGPPVKQYFGPGTRLTVT.

This clone was found a few times. V is TRBV7-3 and J is TRBJ1-1; maybe TRBD1 (5 bases). The CDR3 totals 13 residues. Per the germline V gene, CDR1 is SGHTA and CDR2 is FQGTGA. V lost 5 bases and J 10 bases, leaving 17 bases between the germline ends. The CDR3 DNA follows: TGTGCCAGCAGCGCCCAGGGACTTGATGGAGCTTTCTTT. It translates to CASSAQGLDGAFF.

The chain has TRBV13 and TRBJ2-3, with TRBD2 matching over 7 bases. After removal of 4 bases from V and 7 bases from J, the junction contained 14 bases not matched to a gene. This CDR3 has 16 residues. The V gene's germline CDR1 is PRHDT and CDR2 FYEKMQ (reference sequence). The CDR3 is CASSYRAHGSGNTQYF. The DNA for the CDR3 is TGTGCCAGCAGCTATCGGGCGCACGGGAGCGGGAATACGCAGTATTTT. The variable domain in full, with the rest retrieved from reference TRBV13 and TRBJ2-3, is AAGVIQSPRHLIKEKRETATLKCYPIPRHDTVYWYQQGPGQDPQFLISFYEKMQSDKGSIPDRFSAQQFSDYHSELNMSSLELGDSALYFCASSYRAHGSGNTQYFGPGTRLTVL.

The chain recombines TRBV6-5 with TRBJ2-7, with 7 nucleotides matching TRBD1. Germline V gives CDR1 MNHEY, CDR2 SVGAGI. This CDR3 region has 14 residues. The ends lost 6 bases at V and 4 bases at J; junction bases unmatched: 9. This CDR3 reads CASRPPDRVYEQYF. Here the CDR3 DNA reads TGTGCCAGCAGGCCCCCTGACAGGGTGTACGAGCAGTACTTC.

This clone was seen just once. The chain carries TRBV3-1 (or the pseudogene TRBV3-2) and TRBJ2-7; 8 nucleotides line up with TRBD1. After removal of 1 base from V and 5 bases from J, the junction contained 4 bases not matched to a gene. The CDR3 is made up of 14 amino acids. Germline V CDR1 and CDR2: LGHDT, YNNKEL (reference sequence). The CDR3 is CASSQGQGRDEQYF. CDR3 nucleotides: TGTGCCAGCAGCCAAGGACAGGGGCGAGACGAGCAGTACTTC.

This clone was recorded a few times. CDR3 protein: CASSGGGGETQYF. DNA for the CDR3: TGTGCCAGCAGTGGGGGGGGCGGAGAGACCCAGTACTTC. The chain has TRBV2 and TRBJ2-5, with a weak D call TRBD2 (7 bases). CDR1 SNHLY and CDR2 FYNNEI come from the germline V gene. The CDR3 totals 13 residues. The ends were cut back, 4 bases at V and 4 bases at J, with 10 bases in the middle.

This chain uses TRBV28 with TRBJ2-7; 8 bases line up with TRBD1. Germline values: CDR1 MDHEN, CDR2 SYDVKM. With V trimmed by 10 bases and J by 5 bases, 4 bases remained unmatched. The CDR3 totals 11 residues. The CDR3 DNA follows: TGTGCCAACGAGGACAGGGACGAGCAGTACTTC. Protein: CANEDRDEQYF.

The J gene is TRBJ2-1, the V gene TRBV28, with 13 positions matching TRBD2. V trimming: 5 bases; J trimming: 6 bases; junction bases outside the gene matches: 7. Germline V gene sequence: CDR1 MDHEN, CDR2 SYDVKM. The CDR3 length is 16 residues. The CDR3 DNA is TGTGCCAGCAGTAGTACGGGACTAGCGGGAATCAATGAGCAGTTCTTC. Translation: CASSSTGLAGINEQFF.

Only one count was recorded for this clone. The chain carries TRBV10-3 and TRBJ2-5, with 9 bases matching TRBD1. V lost 3 bases to trimming and J lost 4 bases; unmatched junction nucleotides: 3. This CDR3 contains 14 residues. Germline V gives CDR1 ENHRY, CDR2 SYGVKD. CDR3 amino acids: CAISEQGALETQYF. The CDR3 nucleotides read TGTGCCATCAGTGAACAGGGGGCCTTAGAGACCCAGTACTTC.

V usage is TRBV28 and J usage is TRBJ1-1; 8 bases line up with TRBD1. Germline V gene data show CDR1 as MDHEN and CDR2 as SYDVKM. Losses at the gene ends were 6 bases for V and 1 base for J; bases not matched to a gene: 1. This CDR3 has 13 amino acids. DNA for the CDR3: TGTGCCAGCAGGGGGACAGGGAACACTGAAGCTTTCTTT. This codes for CASRGTGNTEAFF.

The chain links TRBV11-2 to TRBJ1-1; D gene uncertain. The CDR3 has 14 residues. V lost 0 bases and J lost 6, with 11 bases in between. In germline, CDR1 is SGHAT, CDR2 FQNNGV. The CDR3 loop reads CASSLELSGSEAFF. Here the CDR3 DNA reads TGTGCCAGCAGCTTAGAGCTTTCGGGATCTGAAGCTTTCTTT.

V usage is TRBV24-1 and J usage is TRBJ2-2; D perhaps matches TRBD2 (5 bases). Germline V CDR1 and CDR2: KGHDR, SFDVKD. The V and J ends lost 9 bases and 0 bases respectively, with 10 bases between them. The CDR3 is 14 residues long. CDR3 sequence reads: CATRPGSNTGELFF. The DNA of the CDR3 is TGTGCCACCCGCCCGGGGTCGAACACCGGGGAGCTGTTTTTT.

In its sample, this clone was seen once. The V and J genes are TRBV5-4 and TRBJ1-1; a possible D gene is TRBD1 (5 bases). The germline gives CDR1 SGHNT, CDR2 YYREEE (reference sequence). The CDR3 loop spans 17 amino acids. The V and J ends lost 4 bases and 2 bases respectively, with 21 bases between them. The CDR3 is CASSRHPAGLGNTEAFF. DNA for the CDR3: TGTGCCAGCAGCCGTCACCCGGCAGGGTTGGGAAACACTGAAGCTTTCTTT.

The V call is TRBV6-5, the J call TRBJ2-3; D is perhaps TRBD2 (5 bases). This CDR3 comprises 12 residues. V was trimmed by 8 bases and J by 1 base, leaving 7 bases between them. In germline, CDR1 is MNHEY, CDR2 SVGAGI. The CDR3 coding sequence is TGTGCCAGCCGGAGGCGCACAGATACGCAGTATTTT. This gives the protein CASRRRTDTQYF.

This chain links TRBV27 with TRBJ2-1; 7 nucleotides align to TRBD2. Germline assignment: CDR1 MNHEY and CDR2 SMNVEV (reference sequence). The CDR3 is 16 amino acids. The junction had 10 bases not matched to a gene; V was cut back by 6 bases and J by 2 bases. The CDR3 reads CASSPIRGRAYNEQFF. CDR3 DNA sequence: TGTGCCAGCAGCCCAATTCGGGGGAGGGCCTACAATGAGCAGTTCTTC.

This chain links TRBV9 with TRBJ2-1, with 7 bases fitting TRBD2. CDR1 and CDR2 from the germline V gene are SGDLS and YYNGEE. CDR3 length: 16 amino acids. With 3 bases clipped from V and 1 base from J, the junction kept 7 bases outside the gene matches. CDR3 loop: CASSAGAGLSYNEQFF. The CDR3 bases are TGTGCCAGCAGCGCTGGAGCGGGACTATCCTACAATGAGCAGTTCTTC.

The chain links TRBV5-4 to TRBJ2-2; 12 positions agree with TRBD2. The germline V gene has CDR1 SGHNT and CDR2 YYREEE (reference sequence). J gave up 4 bases and V 5 bases, and 12 bases lay outside the gene matches. CDR3 length equals 18 residues. CDR3 sequence (DNA): TGTGCCAGCAGTTTAGGACTAGCGGGGATAACGAGCACCGGGGAGCTGTTTTTT. It encodes CASSLGLAGITSTGELFF.